The T cell receptor beta chain described here comes from a study of molecular identifiers for immune sequencing clone quantification. The CDR3 length is 16 residues. From germline, CDR1 is SGHNT and CDR2 YENEEA. V was clipped by 2 bases and J by 5 bases; unmatched bases: 9. Whole-study findings and limits: Highly expanded clone sizes could end up underestimated if a barcode were shared by identical TCR molecules. In a background of 900,000 to 1,000,000 naive cells, spiked Jurkat TCR RNA from one cell was reportedly detectable.

Only a few counts were recorded for this clonotype. Its antigen is not identified. From the PCR reads, TCRdb called clonotypes with MiXCR, one entry per CDR3 protein. In the table there are about 640,000 distinct CDR3 sequences, just under 20% of which are singletons. The V gene is TRBV11-3, the J gene TRBJ2-1, with TRBD2 identical over 7 bases. The sequence was obtained from a human donor in good health. Some libraries in this study had Jurkat cell RNA spiked in. Sequencing was performed on naive CD8+ T cells from blood, with Jurkat cell RNA spiked in. Subset denoted: FACS-sorted CD8+CD4-CCR7+CD45RA+ naive T cells. The CDR3 DNA sequence: TGTGCCAGCAGCTTAATCAGCGGGGTTCCCCACAATGAGCAGTTCTTC. This gives the protein CASSLISGVPHNEQFF.